The 17 T cell receptor beta chains reported below all come from one sample, sequenced in a study of blood T cells in healthy people across ages. Together with a sample-barcoded 5' primer, a J-beta primer mix was included in a second PCR lasting roughly 6 to 12 cycles. Each CDR3 protein is one row after TCRdb ran MiXCR on the 5' RACE reads. The sample yields fewer than 2 million distinct CDR3 sequences, 35% to 50% seen once. The sample was blood. These receptors all stem from a human donor in good health.

The rearrangement uses TRBV20-1 and TRBJ2-5; D call uncertain. Germline V gives CDR1 DFQATT, CDR2 SNEGSKA (reference sequence). V lost 0 bases, J lost 11 bases, and 10 bases lay in between. CDR3 length equals 11 residues. The CDR3: CSARDQSRQYF. As DNA, the CDR3 is TGCAGTGCTAGAGATCAATCTCGACAGTACTTC.

The J gene is TRBJ2-7, the V gene TRBV11-2; the D is unclear. Trimming pared 0 bases from V and 6 bases from J, leaving 15 bases between. Per germline, CDR1 SGHAT and CDR2 FQNNGV. This CDR3 has 15 amino acids. This chain's CDR3 is CASSLDPGLDCEQYF. DNA for the CDR3: TGTGCCAGCAGCTTAGACCCAGGATTGGATTGCGAGCAGTACTTC.

This clonotype showed up just a few times. The rearrangement uses TRBV5-1 and TRBJ1-4; 8 bases fit TRBD1. Germline V gene data show CDR1 as SGHRS and CDR2 as YFSETQ. This CDR3 contains 16 residues. V trimming: 4 bases; J trimming: 8 bases; junction bases outside the gene matches: 13. CDR3 sequence (DNA): TGCGCCAGCAGCACGGCCCTACAGGGGGTAGGGGAAAAACTGTTTTTT. Protein product: CASSTALQGVGEKLFF. The variable domain in full, with the rest retrieved from reference TRBV5-1 and TRBJ1-4, is KAGVTQTPRYLIKTRGQQVTLSCSPISGHRSVSWYQQTPGQGLQFLFEYFSETQRNKGNFPGRFSGRQFSNSRSEMNVSTLELGDSALYLCASSTALQGVGEKLFFGSGTQLSVL.

This clonotype has a handful of counts. The chain carries TRBV12-3 or TRBV12-4 and TRBJ1-6, with unresolved D. The CDR3 runs 17 residues. V lost 2 bases and J lost 8, with 19 bases in between. CDR3 protein: CASSLRRETARHSPLHF. DNA for the CDR3: TGTGCCAGCAGTTTACGCCGGGAGACGGCGAGGCATTCACCCCTCCACTTT.

This clonotype was seen more than once but under ten times. The chain uses TRBV12-5 and TRBJ2-1; perhaps TRBD2 as D (6 bases). This CDR3 has 15 residues. Per germline, CDR1 LGHNT and CDR2 FRNRAP. Trimming stripped 6 bases from V and 5 bases from J, with 17 bases between. The CDR3 spells CASGLGLEGNNEQFF. Written as DNA, the CDR3 is TGTGCTAGTGGCCTGGGACTCGAGGGAAACAATGAGCAGTTCTTC. Full variable domain (remainder filled in from reference TRBV12-5 and TRBJ2-1): DARVTQTPRHKVTEMGQEVTMRCQPILGHNTVFWYRQTMMQGLELLAYFRNRAPLDDSGMPKDRFSAEMPDATLATLKIQPSEPRDSAVYFCASGLGLEGNNEQFFGPGTRLTVL.

CDR3: CASSEGSHEQYF. Written as DNA, the CDR3 is TGTGCCAGCAGTGAGGGCAGTCACGAGCAGTACTTC. The chain combines TRBV2 with TRBJ2-7; no reliable D call. The V end was cut by 3 bases, the J end by 5 bases, with 8 bases between. This CDR3 region has 12 residues. Germline assignment: CDR1 SNHLY and CDR2 FYNNEI.

This clonotype has more than one count but fewer than ten. The chain uses TRBV7-6 and TRBJ2-1; TRBD2 might be the D (7 bases). Trimming removed 7 bases from V and 5 bases from J, with 21 bases in between. The V gene's germline CDR1 is SGHVS and CDR2 FNYEAQ. The CDR3 spans 16 residues. In nucleotides, the CDR3 is TGTGCCAGCACCCAAAACGGAGGGGAGGGGGACAATGAGCAGTTCTTC. As protein: CASTQNGGEGDNEQFF. Full variable domain (missing parts from reference TRBV7-6 and TRBJ2-1): GAGVSQSPRYKVTKRGQDVALRCDPISGHVSLYWYRQALGQGPEFLTYFNYEAQQDKSGLPNDRFSAERPEGSISTLTIQRTEQRDSAMYRCASTQNGGEGDNEQFFGPGTRLTVL.

The rearrangement links TRBV5-1 to TRBJ2-1, with 7 positions matching TRBD2. CDR1 and CDR2 (germline): SGHRS, YFSETQ. The CDR3 has 18 residues. J was trimmed by 6 bases and V by 0 bases; bases with no gene match: 15. CDR3 sequence reads: CASSLAGIPASGGNEQFF. As DNA, the CDR3 is TGCGCCAGCAGCTTGGCCGGGATTCCCGCGTCGGGGGGCAATGAGCAGTTCTTC.

V usage is TRBV4-1 and J usage is TRBJ1-1, with D uncertain. Germline-derived CDR1 and CDR2 are MGHRA and YSYEKL. The CDR3 is made up of 14 amino acids. With 2 bases removed from V and 4 bases from J, the gap between germline ends came to 11 bases. CDR3 in DNA: TGCGCCAGCAGCCAAAACCAGGACCGCACTGAAGCTTTCTTT. Translation: CASSQNQDRTEAFF.

This clonotype was detected only a few times. The chain recombines TRBV28 with TRBJ2-6; perhaps D is TRBD1 or TRBD2 (5 bases each). This CDR3 region has 15 residues. The V end was cut by 4 bases, the J end by 5 bases, with 12 bases between. Germline CDR1 reads MDHEN; CDR2 reads SYDVKM. This CDR3 reads CASSYRGVWANVLTF. CDR3 sequence (DNA): TGTGCCAGCAGTTACCGAGGGGTATGGGCCAACGTCCTGACTTTC.

V usage is TRBV4-3 and J usage is TRBJ2-7; maybe TRBD1 (5 bases). The CDR3 is 14 residues long. Germline V gene data show CDR1 as LGHNA and CDR2 as YSLEER. Trimming removed 0 bases at V and 5 bases at J, with 11 bases between. The CDR3 DNA reads as TGCGCCAGCAGCCAAGACCAGGGTATCGACGAGCAGTACTTC. Translation gives CASSQDQGIDEQYF.

The chain links TRBV10-3 to TRBJ1-5; maybe TRBD1 (5 bases). The ends were cut back, 0 bases at V and 3 bases at J, with 12 bases in the middle. The V gene's germline CDR1 is ENHRY and CDR2 SYGVKD. The CDR3 has 16 amino acids. CDR3 nucleotides: TGTGCCATCAGTGAGTCTGGGACGGCAGACAATCAGCCCCAGCATTTT. Amino acid sequence: CAISESGTADNQPQHF.

The chain carries TRBV27 and TRBJ2-7; TRBD2 might be the D (5 bases). This CDR3 spans 15 amino acids. Germline-derived CDR1 and CDR2 are MNHEY and SMNVEV (reference sequence). V gave up 5 bases and J gave up 6 bases, with 20 bases separating them. DNA for the CDR3: TGTGCCAGCAGTCGTGAAAGGGAGAGAAAGGGCGAGCAGTACTTC. Translating gives CASSRERERKGEQYF.

The chain joins TRBV6-1 to TRBJ2-5; 12 bases line up with TRBD2. The CDR3 runs 15 residues. The V and J ends lost 4 bases and 5 bases, in that order; junction bases with no gene match: 5. Germline V gives CDR1 MNHNS, CDR2 SASEGT. The CDR3 region is CASSVLAGGEETQYF. The CDR3 DNA reads TGTGCCAGCAGTGTACTAGCGGGGGGCGAGGAGACCCAGTACTTC.

V gene TRBV9 combines with J gene TRBJ2-7; D not certain. The CDR3 length is 15 residues. Germline-derived CDR1 and CDR2 are SGDLS and YYNGEE. Trimming left V 0 bases short and J 0 bases short, with 10 bases between. CDR3 in amino acids: CASSVGDTHSYEQYF. CDR3 DNA sequence: TGTGCCAGCAGCGTAGGAGACACCCACTCCTACGAGCAGTACTTC.

This clonotype was found once. The V gene is TRBV20-1, the J gene TRBJ2-5, with 7 positions matching TRBD2. The germline CDR1 and CDR2 sequences are DFQATT and SNEGSKA (reference sequence). V gave up 4 bases and J gave up 0 bases; unmatched junction bases: 11. CDR3 length: 16 residues. This CDR3 is CSATLGAAGDQETQYF. CDR3 sequence (DNA): TGCAGTGCTACCCTTGGTGCGGCGGGGGACCAAGAGACCCAGTACTTC.

This chain uses TRBV5-1 with TRBJ1-6, with TRBD1 as a possible D gene (6 bases). This CDR3 contains 15 residues. V shed 4 bases and J shed 6 bases, with 14 bases lying between them. Germline lookup yields CDR1 SGHRS and CDR2 YFSETQ. CDR3 coding DNA: TGCGCCAGCAGCACGGGGGACATATCTAATTCACCCCTCCACTTT. Translation gives CASSTGDISNSPLHF.